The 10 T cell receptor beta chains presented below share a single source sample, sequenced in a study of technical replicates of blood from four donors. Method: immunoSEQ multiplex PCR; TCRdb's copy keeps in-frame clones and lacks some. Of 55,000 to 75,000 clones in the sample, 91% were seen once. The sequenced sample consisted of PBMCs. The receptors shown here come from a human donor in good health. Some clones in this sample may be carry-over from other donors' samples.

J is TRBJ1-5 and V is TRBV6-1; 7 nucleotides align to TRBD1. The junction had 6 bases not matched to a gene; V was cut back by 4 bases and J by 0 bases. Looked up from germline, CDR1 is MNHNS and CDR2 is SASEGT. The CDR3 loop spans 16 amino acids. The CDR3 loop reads CASSAGTAVSNQPQHF. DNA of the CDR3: TGTGCCAGCAGTGCCGGGACAGCGGTTAGCAATCAGCCCCAGCATTTT.

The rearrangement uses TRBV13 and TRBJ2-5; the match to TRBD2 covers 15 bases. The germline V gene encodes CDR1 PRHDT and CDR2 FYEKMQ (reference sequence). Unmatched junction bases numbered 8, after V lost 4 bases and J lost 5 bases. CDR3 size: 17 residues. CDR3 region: CASSSRTSGRAEETQYF. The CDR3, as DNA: TGTGCCAGCAGCTCGCGGACTAGCGGGAGGGCCGAGGAGACCCAGTACTTC. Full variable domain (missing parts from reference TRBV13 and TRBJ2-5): AAGVIQSPRHLIKEKRETATLKCYPIPRHDTVYWYQQGPGQDPQFLISFYEKMQSDKGSIPDRFSAQQFSDYHSELNMSSLELGDSALYFCASSSRTSGRAEETQYFGPGTRLLVL.

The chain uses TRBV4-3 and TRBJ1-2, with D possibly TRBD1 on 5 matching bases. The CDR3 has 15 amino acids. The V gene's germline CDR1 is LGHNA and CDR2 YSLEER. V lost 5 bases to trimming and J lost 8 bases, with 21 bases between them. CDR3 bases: TGCGCCAGCAGCTCAGAACCCCTAGGGGCGGGGGGCTACACCTTC. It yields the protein CASSSEPLGAGGYTF.

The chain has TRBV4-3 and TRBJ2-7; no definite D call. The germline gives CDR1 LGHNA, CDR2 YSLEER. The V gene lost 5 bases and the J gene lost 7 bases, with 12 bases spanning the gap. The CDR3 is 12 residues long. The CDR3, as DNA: TGCGCCAGCAGCTTTCACTCCGGGGAGCAGTACTTC. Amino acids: CASSFHSGEQYF.

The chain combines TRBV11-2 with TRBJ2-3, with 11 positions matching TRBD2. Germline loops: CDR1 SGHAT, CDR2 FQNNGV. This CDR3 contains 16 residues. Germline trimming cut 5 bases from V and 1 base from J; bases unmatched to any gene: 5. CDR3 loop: CASSTGTSGRTDTQYF. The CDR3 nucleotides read TGTGCCAGCAGCACCGGGACTAGCGGTCGCACAGATACGCAGTATTTT.

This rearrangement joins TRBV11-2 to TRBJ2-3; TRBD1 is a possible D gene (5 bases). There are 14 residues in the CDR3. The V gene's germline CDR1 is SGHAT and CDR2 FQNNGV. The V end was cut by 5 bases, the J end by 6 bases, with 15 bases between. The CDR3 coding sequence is TGTGCCAGCAGCCCGCTACAGGTACCGGATACGCAGTATTTT. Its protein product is CASSPLQVPDTQYF.

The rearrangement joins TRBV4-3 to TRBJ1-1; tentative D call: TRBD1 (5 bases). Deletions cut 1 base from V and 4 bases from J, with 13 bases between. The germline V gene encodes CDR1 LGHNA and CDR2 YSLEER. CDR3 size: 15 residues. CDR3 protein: CASSQGRGGLTEAFF. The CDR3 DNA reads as TGCGCCAGCAGCCAAGGACGGGGGGGTCTCACTGAAGCTTTCTTT.

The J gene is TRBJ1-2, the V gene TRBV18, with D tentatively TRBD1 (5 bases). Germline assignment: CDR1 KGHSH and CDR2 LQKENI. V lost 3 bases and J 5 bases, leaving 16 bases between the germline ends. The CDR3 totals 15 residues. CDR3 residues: CASSPGLGAEYGYTF. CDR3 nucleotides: TGTGCCAGCTCACCGGGACTAGGGGCCGAGTATGGCTACACCTTC.

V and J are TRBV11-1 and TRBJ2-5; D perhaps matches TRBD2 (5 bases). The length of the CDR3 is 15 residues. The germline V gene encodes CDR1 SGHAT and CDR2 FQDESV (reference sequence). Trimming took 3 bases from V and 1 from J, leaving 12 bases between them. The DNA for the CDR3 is TGTGCCAGCAGCTTTCTCGGGAATACCCAAGAGACCCAGTACTTC. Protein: CASSFLGNTQETQYF.

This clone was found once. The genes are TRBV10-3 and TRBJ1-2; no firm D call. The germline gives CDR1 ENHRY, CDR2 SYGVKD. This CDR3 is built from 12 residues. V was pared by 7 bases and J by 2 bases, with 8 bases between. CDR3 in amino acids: CAIKAANYGYTF. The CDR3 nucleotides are TGTGCCATCAAGGCGGCAAACTATGGCTACACCTTC.